The 11 T cell receptor beta chains below come from one sample, sequenced in a study of identical twins. TCRdb ran MiXCR on the 5' RACE reads and lists one entry per CDR3 protein. Of roughly 220,000 distinct CDR3 sequences listed, 5.5% to 7.5% are singletons. The sample was also reused in another study, on T cells expressing NK-cell markers.

Sequences were obtained from CD8+ T cells sorted from blood. The receptors shown here come from a woman aged 18-29 years in good health.

In its sample, this clonotype was seen a few times. The chain is built from TRBV20-1 and TRBJ2-1; D uncertain. The CDR3 has 10 residues. In germline, CDR1 is DFQATT, CDR2 SNEGSKA (reference sequence). V was pared by 5 bases and J by 9 bases, with 8 bases between. The CDR3 nucleotides are TGCAGTGCTTTGGTACCTGAGCAGTTCTTC. Protein product: CSALVPEQFF.

This chain connects TRBV19 to TRBJ1-5; no reliable D call. The V end lost 5 bases, the J end lost 0 bases, and 5 bases lay between the germline ends. The V gene's germline CDR1 is LNHDA and CDR2 SQIVND (reference sequence). The CDR3 extends over 13 amino acids. As DNA, the CDR3 is TGTGCCAGTAGTCATGGTAGCAATCAGCCCCAGCATTTT. Translating it yields CASSHGSNQPQHF.

This clonotype was seen a few times. J is TRBJ1-2 and V is TRBV9; no firm D call. The V and J ends lost 0 bases and 5 bases respectively, with 11 bases between them. Germline V gives CDR1 SGDLS, CDR2 YYNGEE. This CDR3 comprises 14 residues. The CDR3 protein is CASSVAEAGYGYTF. Written as DNA, the CDR3 is TGTGCCAGCAGCGTAGCAGAAGCGGGTTATGGCTACACCTTC.

The V gene is TRBV5-1, the J gene TRBJ2-2, with no clear D. CDR1 is SGHRS and CDR2 is YFSETQ in the germline V gene. V was cut by 1 base and J by 0 bases, with 7 bases left in between. This CDR3 has 15 amino acids. The CDR3 DNA is TGCGCCAGCAGCTTGACCCAGGCGAACACCGGGGAGCTGTTTTTT. Protein sequence: CASSLTQANTGELFF.

This chain links TRBV6-2 or TRBV6-3 with TRBJ1-1; the D gene is possibly TRBD1 (5 bases). Trimming removed 4 bases at V and 7 bases at J, with 7 bases between. The CDR3 runs to 11 residues. Germline loops: CDR1 MNHEY, CDR2 SVGEGT. CDR3 coding DNA: TGTGCCAGCAGTTGGGACCTTGAAGCTTTCTTT. Translation gives CASSWDLEAFF.

A remark on this clonotype: A read error may account for a junction end that differs from germline. This chain links TRBV6-5 with TRBJ1-1; D is undetermined. In germline, CDR1 is MNHEY, CDR2 SVGAGI. The CDR3 is made up of 14 amino acids. The CDR3 is CASSYSGGSTEAFF. CDR3 nucleotides: TGTGCCAGCAGCTACTCGGGTGGTAGCACTGAAGCTTTCTTT.

This chain connects TRBV9 to TRBJ2-1; the D gene is possibly TRBD2 (6 bases). Trimming removed 3 bases from V and 7 bases from J, with 11 bases in between. The CDR3 sequence is 13 residues long. From germline, CDR1 is SGDLS and CDR2 YYNGEE. The CDR3 coding sequence is TGTGCCAGCAGCGGGGGGGTCAGTAATGAGCAGTTCTTC. Protein: CASSGGVSNEQFF.

Comments on this clonotype: With a much larger clone just one base away, this may be a read error. The chain joins TRBV20-1 to TRBJ2-7; no firm D call. The V gene lost 2 bases and the J gene lost 3 bases, with 11 bases spanning the gap. The CDR3 length is 13 residues. Germline lookup yields CDR1 DFQATT and CDR2 SNEGSKA (reference sequence). The CDR3 here is CSARQQANYEQYF. The CDR3 DNA follows: TGCAGTGCTAGACAGCAGGCAAACTACGAGCAGTACTTC.

This CDR3 reads CSARVSDSLGYEQYF. The CDR3 DNA reads TGCAGTGCTAGAGTCTCGGACAGTCTCGGCTACGAGCAGTACTTC. The chain has TRBV20-1 and TRBJ2-7; maybe TRBD1 (6 bases). Germline loops: CDR1 DFQATT, CDR2 SNEGSKA (reference sequence). Between the trimmed V and J ends, which lost 1 base and 3 bases, there was a span of 16 bases. The CDR3 is made up of 15 amino acids.

The J gene is TRBJ2-7, the V gene TRBV29-1; D might be TRBD1 (5 bases). Looked up from germline, CDR1 is SQVTM and CDR2 is ANQGSEA. This CDR3 is built from 13 residues. V was cut by 4 bases and J by 2 bases, with 12 bases left in between. The CDR3 region is CSVVGADTYEQYF. The CDR3 DNA sequence: TGCAGCGTTGTAGGCGCGGACACCTACGAGCAGTACTTC.

This clonotype was seen ten or more times. The chain carries TRBV14 and TRBJ2-7, with TRBD1 matching over 7 bases. CDR3 length: 14 amino acids. CDR1 is SGHDN, CDR2 FVKESK, per germline. V trimming: 4 bases; J trimming: 1 base; junction bases outside the gene matches: 4. The CDR3 DNA reads TGTGCCAGCAGCCCGACAGGGATGTCCTACGAGCAGTACTTC. Its protein product is CASSPTGMSYEQYF. Filled out from reference TRBV14 and TRBJ2-7, the complete variable domain reads EAGVTQFPSHSVIEKGQTVTLRCDPISGHDNLYWYRRVMGKEIKFLLHFVKESKQDESGMPNNRFLAERTGGTYSTLKVQPAELEDSGVYFCASSPTGMSYEQYFGPGTRLTVT.